This paragraph reports one T cell receptor (beta chain). Its antigen is unidentified. Amplified regions were TCR beta CDR3 sequences from RNA transcripts. Using the HTBI primer set, a first-round RT-PCR was run on the TCR CDR3. One entry per CDR3 protein results from TCRdb running MiXCR on the multiplex PCR reads. Of 540,000 or so distinct CDR3 sequences listed, about 43% are singletons. The data originate from a study of T cells in Graves' hyperthyroidism and ophthalmopathy. Overall study results and limits: In the analysis, a 13 V-J model separated ophthalmopathy from stable hyperthyroidism.

Exclusions: uncontrolled infection, other autoimmune disease, pregnancy, lactation. The ends were cut back, 3 bases at V and 8 bases at J, with 16 bases in the middle. Germline V gene lookup returns CDR1 MDHEN and CDR2 SYDVKM. The CDR3 covers 14 residues. The chain employs TRBV28 and TRBJ1-2; no definite D call. This receptor was identified in an adult woman with Graves' disease, either hyperthyroidism or ophthalmopathy (not recorded which). Specimen: peripheral blood or thyroid tissue (not recorded which). CDR3 DNA sequence: TGTGCCAGCAGTTTTCCGTCCGGGTGGGAAGGCTACACCTTC. It codes for CASSFPSGWEGYTF.